The present T cell receptor beta chain was sequenced within a study of cytomegalovirus exposure and HLA in healthy donors. Regarding the study as a whole: Most subjects' HLA-A and HLA-B alleles were reportedly predicted from TCR beta sequences. The study found most TCR sequences rare, yet found some public TCRs in many donors.

On this clone: Its antigen remains unidentified.

The CDR3 spans 16 residues. CDR1 is MDHEN and CDR2 is SYDVKM in the germline V gene. The germline V and J ends were trimmed by 7 bases and 2 bases, with 20 bases remaining between them. Amplification used 60 Vbeta primers and 13 Jbeta primers. Profiled with immunoSEQ multiplex PCR; TCRdb holds only in-frame clones, not every one. The sample yields about 140,000 clones, 82% seen once. The specimen was PBMCs. The TCR originated in a woman aged 60-75 years in good health and CMV-seropositive. This sequence joins TRBV28 and TRBJ2-5; maybe TRBD2 (6 bases). As DNA, the CDR3 is TGTGCCAGCAAAGGCCCCGGGACTCCACAGCAAGAGACCCAGTACTTC. Translation gives CASKGPGTPQQETQYF.